One and the same sample provided the 8 T cell receptor beta chains below, sequenced in a study of blood T cell repertoires in COVID-19 (dated by TCRdb to the early 2020s). Libraries were prepared through the immunoSEQ multiplex PCR assay. Not all clones reach the TCRdb copy of this immuneACCESS table, which keeps in-frame sequences only. Checked studies attribute under half of the gap to unresolved V genes and leave the rest unexplained. This sample lists fewer than 350,000 clones; roughly 85% were detected once. The ten top clones hold less than 2.5% of the sample. Sequencing input: PBMCs or T cells enriched from blood (not recorded which). The receptors originated from a man younger than 40 who had recovered from COVID-19.

This clone was recorded once. The chain is built from TRBV27 and TRBJ1-5; 10 bases agree with TRBD1. Per germline, CDR1 MNHEY and CDR2 SMNVEV (reference sequence). After removal of 5 bases from V and 2 bases from J, the junction contained 9 bases not matched to a gene. This CDR3 is built from 17 residues. The DNA of the CDR3 is TGTGCCAGCAGTGGAAGGGGACAGGGGAGAGGCAATCAGCCCCAGCATTTT. Residues: CASSGRGQGRGNQPQHF.

The V and J genes are TRBV19 and TRBJ1-2; 9 bases match TRBD1. Trimming removed 6 bases from V and 4 bases from J; junction bases left unmatched: 6. This CDR3 has 14 amino acids. Germline values: CDR1 LNHDA, CDR2 SQIVND (reference sequence). The CDR3 sequence: CASRETGGAYGYTF. In nucleotides, the CDR3 is TGTGCCAGTAGGGAGACAGGGGGTGCCTATGGCTACACCTTC. The variable domain in full, completed from reference TRBV19 and TRBJ1-2, reads DGGITQSPKYLFRKEGQNVTLSCEQNLNHDAMYWYRQDPGQGLRLIYYSQIVNDFQKGDIAEGYSVSREKKESFPLTVTSAQKNPTAFYLCASRETGGAYGYTFGSGTRLTVV.

This chain links TRBV5-4 with TRBJ1-1; 11 nucleotides match TRBD1. This CDR3 spans 13 amino acids. After removal of 9 bases from V and 7 bases from J, the junction contained 8 bases not matched to a gene. Germline V gene sequence: CDR1 SGHNT, CDR2 YYREEE (reference sequence). The CDR3 bases are TGTGCCACCGCCTGGGACAGGGGGTTTGAAGCTTTCTTT. Encoded protein: CATAWDRGFEAFF.

The chain uses TRBV5-6 and TRBJ1-1, with D maybe TRBD1 (6 bases). The germline V and J ends were trimmed by 4 bases and 11 bases, with 15 bases remaining between them. The CDR3 totals 12 residues. Per germline, CDR1 SGHDT and CDR2 YYEEEE. The CDR3 loop is CASSIVDRRAFF. The CDR3 nucleotides are TGTGCCAGCAGCATTGTCGACAGGCGGGCTTTCTTT.

The chain joins TRBV2 to TRBJ2-5; D is uncertain. Germline lookup yields CDR1 SNHLY and CDR2 FYNNEI. V was cut by 2 bases and J by 4 bases, with 14 bases left in between. The CDR3 consists of 15 residues. Here the CDR3 reads CASSEFLDSIETQYF. DNA for the CDR3: TGTGCCAGCAGTGAATTTCTAGATAGTATAGAGACCCAGTACTTC.

The V gene is TRBV19, the J gene TRBJ1-6; a weak D match, TRBD1 (5 bases). With 6 bases removed from V and 9 bases from J, the gap between germline ends came to 9 bases. CDR1 LNHDA and CDR2 SQIVND come from the germline V gene (reference sequence). The CDR3 contains 12 residues. CDR3 sequence (DNA): TGTGCCAGTAGAGCAGGGATTTCACCCCTCCACTTT. It translates to CASRAGISPLHF. The full variable domain, with the rest looked up from reference TRBV19 and TRBJ1-6, is DGGITQSPKYLFRKEGQNVTLSCEQNLNHDAMYWYRQDPGQGLRLIYYSQIVNDFQKGDIAEGYSVSREKKESFPLTVTSAQKNPTAFYLCASRAGISPLHFGNGTRLTVT.

V gene TRBV2 combines with J gene TRBJ1-1; 8 bases fit TRBD1. The CDR3 sequence is 13 residues long. Losses at the gene ends were 1 base for V and 10 bases for J; bases not matched to a gene: 5. Germline V lookup: CDR1 SNHLY, CDR2 FYNNEI. This CDR3 is CASSEVQGAGAFF. The DNA of the CDR3 is TGTGCCAGCAGTGAAGTTCAGGGGGCCGGAGCTTTCTTT.

The CDR3 DNA follows: TGCAGTGCTGCTCTCAGGGGTGGCTACACCTTC. Residues: CSAALRGGYTF. This chain joins TRBV20-1 and TRBJ1-2; D might be TRBD1 (6 bases). Germline V CDR1 and CDR2: DFQATT, SNEGSKA (reference sequence). Trimming removed 5 bases at V and 7 bases at J, with 11 bases between. This CDR3 comprises 11 residues.